These 28 T cell receptor beta chains were all obtained from the same sample, sequenced in a study of PD-L1 blockade in urothelial cancer. Repertoires were generated with immunoSEQ multiplex PCR, while TCRdb's copy carries only in-frame clones and drops some. The profile shows 95,000 to 100,000 clones, about nine tenths of them singletons. Time point meaning: pretreatment peripheral blood. The specimen was PBMCs, collected around atezolizumab (anti-PD-L1) treatment. The source is a man in his 60s with urothelial cancer.

V is TRBV6-1 and J is TRBJ2-6, with 7 bases lining up with TRBD1. This CDR3 is built from 15 residues. Trimming at V came to 8 bases and at J to 2 bases, leaving 6 bases not matched to a gene. The germline V gene has CDR1 MNHNS and CDR2 SASEGT. CDR3 residues: CASGDRAAGANVLTF. The CDR3 DNA follows: TGTGCCAGCGGAGACAGGGCGGCTGGGGCCAACGTCCTGACTTTC.

V and J are TRBV18 and TRBJ1-2; D possibly corresponds to TRBD1 (5 bases). This CDR3 spans 12 amino acids. In germline, CDR1 is KGHSH, CDR2 LQKENI. With 2 bases removed from V and 8 bases from J, the gap between germline ends came to 9 bases. CDR3 protein: CASSPGGGGYTF. The CDR3 DNA reads TGTGCCAGCTCACCAGGGGGAGGCGGCTACACCTTC.

The rearrangement joins TRBV29-1 to TRBJ2-1; TRBD2 matches at 12 bases. Trimming at V came to 6 bases and at J to 10 bases, leaving 10 bases not matched to a gene. CDR1 is SQVTM, CDR2 ANQGSEA, per germline. CDR3 length: 14 residues. This CDR3 reads CSVRLAGGPGEQFF. The CDR3 DNA sequence: TGCAGCGTGAGGCTAGCGGGGGGGCCGGGAGAGCAGTTCTTC.

V usage is TRBV5-1 and J usage is TRBJ2-1; 8 bases agree with TRBD2. V trimming: 1 base; J trimming: 9 bases; junction bases outside the gene matches: 9. Germline V gene data show CDR1 as SGHRS and CDR2 as YFSETQ. CDR3 length: 15 amino acids. This chain's CDR3 is CASSLTGRDRPEQFF. The CDR3 DNA sequence: TGCGCCAGCAGCTTGACCGGGAGGGATCGGCCTGAGCAGTTCTTC. Complete variable domain (other parts from reference TRBV5-1 and TRBJ2-1): KAGVTQTPRYLIKTRGQQVTLSCSPISGHRSVSWYQQTPGQGLQFLFEYFSETQRNKGNFPGRFSGRQFSNSRSEMNVSTLELGDSALYLCASSLTGRDRPEQFFGPGTRLTVL.

The chain is built from TRBV28 and TRBJ1-1, with D unresolved. Germline CDR1 and CDR2: MDHEN and SYDVKM. This CDR3 is built from 16 residues. V was cut by 9 bases and J by 1 base, with 21 bases left in between. CDR3 DNA: TGTGCCAGTAGGTTTACTGGAGGTCGGGGGAACACTGAAGCTTTCTTT. Its translation: CASRFTGGRGNTEAFF.

The V call is TRBV5-1, the J call TRBJ2-2; 9 bases fit TRBD1. In germline, CDR1 is SGHRS, CDR2 YFSETQ. V dropped 2 bases and J dropped 6; count of bases not matched to a gene: 2. This CDR3 spans 14 amino acids. The CDR3 sequence: CASSFGQGSGELFF. The CDR3 region has the DNA TGCGCCAGCAGCTTCGGACAGGGGTCCGGGGAGCTGTTTTTT.

This chain uses TRBV19 with TRBJ1-5; 7 nucleotides line up with TRBD1. With V trimmed by 6 bases and J by 0 bases, 8 bases remained unmatched. The CDR3 length is 16 residues. Germline V gene sequence: CDR1 LNHDA, CDR2 SQIVND (reference sequence). The CDR3 sequence: CASRLSGTVSNQPQHF. The CDR3 DNA follows: TGTGCCAGTAGGCTCTCCGGGACAGTTAGCAATCAGCCCCAGCATTTT.

The V and J genes are TRBV7-3 and TRBJ2-7; TRBD1 matches at 7 bases. CDR1 SGHTA and CDR2 FQGTGA come from the germline V gene. This CDR3 spans 15 amino acids. The ends lost 5 bases at V and 4 bases at J; junction bases unmatched: 11. CDR3 DNA: TGTGCCAGCAGCCCATCCGGGACAGCTCATTACGAGCAGTACTTC. This encodes CASSPSGTAHYEQYF.

This sequence joins TRBV15 and TRBJ2-1; D is undetermined. This CDR3 contains 14 residues. V shed 0 bases and J shed 0 bases, with 3 bases lying between them. Germline assignment: CDR1 LNHNV and CDR2 YYDKDF (reference sequence). As DNA, the CDR3 is TGTGCCACCAGCAGAGATCGCTCCTACAATGAGCAGTTCTTC. This codes for CATSRDRSYNEQFF.

The chain joins TRBV9 to TRBJ2-7; no reliable D call. CDR1 SGDLS and CDR2 YYNGEE come from the germline V gene. The CDR3 is made up of 14 amino acids. Between the trimmed V and J ends, which lost 0 bases and 2 bases, there was a span of 9 bases. CDR3 sequence (DNA): TGTGCCAGCAGCGTAGGAACTGCCCCCTACGAGCAGTACTTC. Translated: CASSVGTAPYEQYF. The full variable domain, in which reference TRBV9 and TRBJ2-7 provide the parts outside the CDR3, is DSGVTQTPKHLITATGQRVTLRCSPRSGDLSVYWYQQSLDQGLQFLIQYYNGEERAKGNILERFSAQQFPDLHSELNLSSLELGDSALYFCASSVGTAPYEQYFGPGTRLTVT.

The chain uses TRBV11-3 and TRBJ2-7; the D gene is possibly TRBD1 (6 bases). V gave up 4 bases and J gave up 4 bases, with 14 bases separating them. There are 14 residues in the CDR3. Germline V gene lookup returns CDR1 SGHNT and CDR2 YENEEA. For the CDR3, the DNA is TGTGCCAGCAGCTCACCAGGGGCGGGTTACGAGCAGTACTTC. It codes for CASSSPGAGYEQYF.

This clone was seen a single time. This chain links TRBV5-8 with TRBJ1-2; weak D call: TRBD1 (5 bases). Germline CDR1 SGHTS, CDR2 YDEGEE. The CDR3 is 13 amino acids. V dropped 1 base and J dropped 4 bases, with 8 bases sitting between them. The CDR3 nucleotides read TGTGCCAGCAGCTTGTTTCAGGGCTATGGCTACACCTTC. It yields the protein CASSLFQGYGYTF. Complete variable domain (other parts from reference TRBV5-8 and TRBJ1-2): EAGVTQSPTHLIKTRGQQATLRCSPISGHTSVYWYQQALGLGLQFLLWYDEGEERNRGNFPPRFSGRQFPNYSSELNVNALELEDSALYLCASSLFQGYGYTFGSGTRLTVV.

V usage is TRBV19 and J usage is TRBJ1-1, with 7 bases fitting TRBD1. The junction had 5 bases not matched to a gene; V was cut back by 3 bases and J by 4 bases. Germline CDR1 LNHDA, CDR2 SQIVND (reference sequence). The CDR3 spans 14 residues. The CDR3 DNA sequence: TGTGCCAGTAGTATTCCGACAGGGAGCACTGAAGCTTTCTTT. Translated, it gives CASSIPTGSTEAFF.

The chain links TRBV28 to TRBJ2-1; a weak D match, TRBD2 (5 bases). Trimming removed 2 bases at V and 4 bases at J, with 12 bases between. The CDR3 sequence is 15 residues long. Germline V gene sequence: CDR1 MDHEN, CDR2 SYDVKM. The CDR3 DNA reads TGTGCCAGCAGTTTAGCCTCGAGGGCTTACAATGAGCAGTTCTTC. The encoded protein is CASSLASRAYNEQFF.

The J gene is TRBJ2-3, the V gene TRBV27; D not resolved. Germline V lookup: CDR1 MNHEY, CDR2 SMNVEV (reference sequence). The CDR3 spans 16 residues. V lost 5 bases and J lost 1, with 16 bases in between. For the CDR3, the DNA is TGTGCCAGCAGTCCCCTTTTAGAGCAGGGCACAGATACGCAGTATTTT. Protein sequence: CASSPLLEQGTDTQYF.

In this sample, this clone turned up once. The J gene is TRBJ2-1, the V gene TRBV5-4, with D possibly being TRBD2 (7 bases). In germline, CDR1 is SGHNT, CDR2 YYREEE (reference sequence). Trimming took 1 base from V and 6 from J, leaving 17 bases between them. This CDR3 region has 16 residues. The CDR3 protein is CASSLRGGSIFNEQFF. The CDR3 nucleotides are TGTGCCAGCAGCTTGAGGGGGGGTTCGATATTCAATGAGCAGTTCTTC.

V gene TRBV27 combines with J gene TRBJ2-7, with TRBD2 matching over 16 bases. Trimming at V came to 6 bases and at J to 6 bases, leaving 5 bases not matched to a gene. The CDR3 contains 15 residues. The germline gives CDR1 MNHEY, CDR2 SMNVEV (reference sequence). DNA of the CDR3: TGTGCCAGCAGGAGGGGGACTAGCGGGAGGGGCGAGCAGTACTTC. It yields the protein CASRRGTSGRGEQYF.

The chain is built from TRBV6-5 and TRBJ1-2; TRBD1 matches at 8 bases. The CDR3 runs 14 residues. Germline V gene sequence: CDR1 MNHEY, CDR2 SVGAGI. The V and J ends lost 2 bases and 8 bases, in that order; junction bases with no gene match: 7. The CDR3 bases are TGTGCCAGCAGTTACGGGACAGGTCTATTGGGCTACACCTTC. Its protein is CASSYGTGLLGYTF.

The chain uses TRBV6-5 and TRBJ2-5; possibly TRBD2 for D (6 bases). With 5 bases removed from V and 0 bases from J, the gap between germline ends came to 13 bases. This CDR3 spans 15 amino acids. The V gene's germline CDR1 is MNHEY and CDR2 SVGAGI. CDR3: CASSPRDWYQETQYF. The CDR3, as DNA: TGTGCCAGCAGTCCTCGGGACTGGTACCAAGAGACCCAGTACTTC.

About this clone itself: Because the CDR3's place on the DNA is in doubt, the DNA is left out and the CDR3 is given as listed by TCRdb. This CDR3 reads CASILGTADYNEQFF. The chain is built from TRBV5-1 and TRBJ2-1; the table's D call TRBD1 went unverified against the DNA. CDR1 is SGHRS, CDR2 YFSETQ, per germline. A total of 15 residues make up the CDR3, ends included.

The chain employs TRBV5-1 and TRBJ2-1, with a possible D match to TRBD2 (6 bases). CDR3 length equals 14 residues. V was shortened by 0 bases and J by 9 bases, with 13 bases between the two germline ends. CDR1 SGHRS and CDR2 YFSETQ come from the germline V gene. CDR3 loop: CASSLASSAGEQFF. Here the CDR3 DNA reads TGCGCCAGCAGCTTGGCCTCTAGCGCCGGTGAGCAGTTCTTC.

V is TRBV7-8 and J is TRBJ1-5, with D perhaps matching TRBD1 (5 bases). The V gene's germline CDR1 is SGHVS and CDR2 FQNEAQ. The V and J ends lost 5 bases and 1 base respectively, with 15 bases between them. The length of the CDR3 is 16 residues. The CDR3 protein is CASSHWKQESNQPQHF. The CDR3 DNA reads as TGTGCCAGCAGCCATTGGAAACAGGAGAGCAATCAGCCCCAGCATTTT.

This chain links TRBV5-1 with TRBJ2-3; a possible D gene is TRBD2 (5 bases). Trimming removed 3 bases at V and 4 bases at J, with 15 bases between. Per germline, CDR1 SGHRS and CDR2 YFSETQ. The CDR3 runs to 15 residues. CDR3 sequence (DNA): TGCGCCAGCAGCTCGCTATCCTCCGGGGCAGATACGCAGTATTTT. Residues: CASSSLSSGADTQYF.

This clone was counted a few times. The chain recombines TRBV7-9 with TRBJ2-1; tentative D call: TRBD2 (6 bases). The V end was cut by 8 bases, the J end by 5 bases, with 19 bases between. The CDR3 sequence is 15 residues long. Per germline, CDR1 SEHNR and CDR2 FQNEAQ (reference sequence). The CDR3 loop is CASGKFRRADNEQFF. In DNA form, the CDR3 reads TGTGCCAGCGGAAAGTTCCGGAGGGCAGACAATGAGCAGTTCTTC.

CDR3 nucleotides: TGCGCCAGCAGCGAAACGGTTGGGGCGGTAGGAGAGACCCAGTACTTC. Amino acids: CASSETVGAVGETQYF. V usage is TRBV5-1 and J usage is TRBJ2-5; a possible D gene is TRBD1 (5 bases). V lost 4 bases and J 4 bases, leaving 20 bases between the germline ends. From germline, CDR1 is SGHRS and CDR2 YFSETQ. The CDR3 is 16 residues long.

J is TRBJ2-7 and V is TRBV30, with 8 nucleotides matching TRBD2. The CDR3 consists of 15 residues. V was pared by 2 bases and J by 4 bases, with 10 bases of the junction left unmatched. Germline V gene sequence: CDR1 GTSNPN, CDR2 SVGIG (reference sequence). The CDR3 is CAWSRGGVATYEQYF. CDR3 nucleotides: TGTGCCTGGAGTCGGGGGGGGGTTGCCACTTACGAGCAGTACTTC. The full variable domain, completed using reference TRBV30 and TRBJ2-7, is SQTIHQWPATLVQPVGSPLSLECTVEGTSNPNLYWYRQAAGRGLQLLFYSVGIGQISSEVPQNLSASRPQDRQFILSSKKLLLSDSGFYLCAWSRGGVATYEQYFGPGTRLTVT.

The chain joins TRBV7-6 to TRBJ2-7, with TRBD2 matching over 7 bases. Germline CDR1 SGHVS, CDR2 FNYEAQ. The CDR3 is made up of 12 amino acids. Unmatched junction bases numbered 4, after V lost 6 bases and J lost 5 bases. CDR3 DNA sequence: TGTGCCAGCAGTTTGGCGGGGGACGAGCAGTACTTC. Its protein product is CASSLAGDEQYF.

The rearrangement uses TRBV10-3 and TRBJ2-7; D possibly corresponds to TRBD1 (5 bases). Trimming pared 4 bases from V and 0 bases from J, leaving 10 bases between. CDR1 ENHRY and CDR2 SYGVKD come from the germline V gene. The CDR3 loop spans 14 amino acids. The CDR3 region has the DNA TGTGCCATCAGTGGAGACAGTGGCTCCTACGAGCAGTACTTC. Protein sequence: CAISGDSGSYEQYF.